The 9 T cell receptor beta chains given below trace back to one sample, sequenced in a study of blood T cell repertoires in COVID-19. Produced via immunoSEQ multiplex PCR; TCRdb's table is partial and in-frame only. Counted here are 200,000 to 250,000 clones, around four fifths occurring once; the ten biggest clones make up about 2%. The sequenced material came from peripheral blood. These TCRs come from a man aged 30-40 years who had recovered from COVID-19.

This clone occurred once. The V call is TRBV12-3 or TRBV12-4, the J call TRBJ2-2; no firm D call. This CDR3 has 12 amino acids. V lost 7 bases, J lost 2 bases, and 5 bases lay in between. DNA for the CDR3: TGTGCCAGCACTCCTAACACCGGGGAGCTGTTTTTT. This encodes CASTPNTGELFF.

The J gene is TRBJ1-6, the V gene TRBV6-6; 7 bases line up with TRBD1. The CDR3 runs 14 residues. V gave up 5 bases and J gave up 10 bases; unmatched junction bases: 8. The V gene's germline CDR1 is MNHNY and CDR2 SVGAGI (reference sequence). The CDR3 sequence is CASSPTGSGSPLHF. In DNA, the CDR3 is TGTGCCAGCAGTCCGACAGGGTCGGGGTCACCCCTCCACTTT.

V and J are TRBV5-1 and TRBJ1-4; no reliable D call. This CDR3 comprises 14 residues. Per germline, CDR1 SGHRS and CDR2 YFSETQ. V gave up 3 bases and J gave up 5 bases, with 11 bases separating them. The CDR3 sequence: CASSSEQRNEKLFF. The CDR3 nucleotides read TGCGCCAGCAGCTCCGAACAGAGAAATGAAAAACTGTTTTTT.

This chain connects TRBV13 to TRBJ1-2, with 7 bases that match TRBD1. The CDR3 covers 15 residues. Germline trimming cut 4 bases from V and 4 bases from J; bases unmatched to any gene: 9. Germline values: CDR1 PRHDT, CDR2 FYEKMQ (reference sequence). CDR3 sequence reads: CASSSADRAGYGYTF. The CDR3, as DNA: TGTGCCAGCAGCTCAGCCGACAGGGCTGGCTATGGCTACACCTTC.

The gene calls are TRBV3-1 (or the pseudogene TRBV3-2) and TRBJ1-1, with TRBD1 matching over 7 bases. CDR3 length: 14 residues. J was trimmed by 4 bases and V by 3 bases; bases with no gene match: 5. The germline CDR1 and CDR2 sequences are LGHDT and YNNKEL (reference sequence). DNA for the CDR3: TGTGCCAGCAGCCACCGGGACAGCGGCACTGAAGCTTTCTTT. Translated, it gives CASSHRDSGTEAFF.

V usage is TRBV7-6 and J usage is TRBJ1-5; 10 nucleotides agree with TRBD1. CDR1 is SGHVS, CDR2 FNYEAQ, per germline. This CDR3 has 13 amino acids. V dropped 5 bases and J dropped 7; count of bases not matched to a gene: 2. The CDR3 DNA is TGTGCCAGCAGCCCGGGACAGGGGCAGCCCCAGCATTTT. Amino acid sequence: CASSPGQGQPQHF.

This clone was counted between two and nine times. The chain employs TRBV7-9 and TRBJ1-1, with unresolved D. The V gene's germline CDR1 is SEHNR and CDR2 FQNEAQ (reference sequence). The CDR3 is 14 residues long. Trimming removed 4 bases at V and 4 bases at J, with 13 bases between. The CDR3 bases are TGTGCCAGCAGCTCCGCGGGCTTTGGCACTGAAGCTTTCTTT. This codes for CASSSAGFGTEAFF.

This chain connects TRBV18 to TRBJ1-2, with 8 bases aligning to TRBD1. The length of the CDR3 is 14 residues. Germline CDR1 and CDR2: KGHSH and LQKENI. V trimming: 4 bases; J trimming: 6 bases; junction bases outside the gene matches: 7. CDR3 in DNA: TGTGCCAGCTCACAAGGAAGGACAGGGAATGGCTACACCTTC. It yields the protein CASSQGRTGNGYTF.

The J gene is TRBJ2-7, the V gene TRBV5-1; TRBD2 aligns across 8 bases. Germline V gene sequence: CDR1 SGHRS, CDR2 YFSETQ. The CDR3 has 14 residues. The V and J ends lost 4 bases and 4 bases, in that order; junction bases with no gene match: 7. The chain's CDR3 is CASSPGTSKYEQYF. DNA of the CDR3: TGCGCCAGCAGCCCGGGGACTAGTAAGTACGAGCAGTACTTC. The whole variable domain, filled in from reference TRBV5-1 and TRBJ2-7, reads KAGVTQTPRYLIKTRGQQVTLSCSPISGHRSVSWYQQTPGQGLQFLFEYFSETQRNKGNFPGRFSGRQFSNSRSEMNVSTLELGDSALYLCASSPGTSKYEQYFGPGTRLTVT.